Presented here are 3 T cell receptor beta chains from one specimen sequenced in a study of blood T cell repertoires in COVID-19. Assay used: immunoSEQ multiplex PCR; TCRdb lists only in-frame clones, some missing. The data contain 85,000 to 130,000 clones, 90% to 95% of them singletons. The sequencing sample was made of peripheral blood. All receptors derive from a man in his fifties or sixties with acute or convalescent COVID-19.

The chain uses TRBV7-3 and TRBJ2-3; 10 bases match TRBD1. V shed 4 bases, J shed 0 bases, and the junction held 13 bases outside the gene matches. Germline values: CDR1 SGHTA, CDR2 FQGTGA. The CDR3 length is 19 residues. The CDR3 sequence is CASSSASKQGQGSTDTQYF. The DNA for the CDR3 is TGTGCCAGCAGCTCTGCCTCGAAACAGGGACAGGGGAGCACAGATACGCAGTATTTT.

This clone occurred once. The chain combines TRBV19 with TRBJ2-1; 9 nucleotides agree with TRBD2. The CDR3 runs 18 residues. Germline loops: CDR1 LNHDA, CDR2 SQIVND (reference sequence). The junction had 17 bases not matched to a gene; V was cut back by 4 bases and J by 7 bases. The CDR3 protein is CASSTLLALLAGKNEQFF. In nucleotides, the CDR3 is TGTGCCAGTAGTACCCTACTGGCCCTTCTAGCGGGAAAAAATGAGCAGTTCTTC.

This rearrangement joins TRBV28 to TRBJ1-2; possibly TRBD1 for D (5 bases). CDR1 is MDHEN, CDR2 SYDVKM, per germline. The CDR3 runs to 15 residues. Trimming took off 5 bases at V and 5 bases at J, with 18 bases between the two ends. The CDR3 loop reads CASSPTGLSRYGYTF. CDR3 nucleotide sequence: TGTGCCAGCAGTCCCACAGGATTAAGCAGATATGGCTACACCTTC.